This T cell receptor (beta chain) is from a study of blood T cell repertoires in COVID-19 (dated by TCRdb to between 2020 and 2021). Context from the whole study: Samples from collaborators originated in the United States, Italy and Spain and spanned both the acute and convalescent phases of COVID-19. The prospective study material was composed of cDNA or gDNA derived from T cells, B-cell-depleted T cells, or PBMCs. Subjects who had been exposed to COVID-19, were actively infected with it, or had recovered from it provided the deeply sampled blood TCRbeta repertoires that made up the dataset. The repertoires were released in a freely available public database meant as a resource for research on the immune response to SARS-CoV-2. Samples came from the ongoing ImmuneRACE study (first 160 participants) plus 1,254 subjects from 6 global collaborators. The sample metadata nearly always contained a de-identified subject ID, COVID-19 status, age in years and sex. Where available, HLA class I and class II types were taken from metadata supplied by the sample provider and were not determined by assay-based typing. What the authors observed across the whole study: Clinical and demographic metadata were provided uncurated, with the amount varying by source and participant.

There are a few counts of this clone. Its antigen is still unknown. No base quality values were provided; no much bigger clone lies one nucleotide off. TCRbeta CDR3 regions were amplified from genomic DNA by means of the immunoSEQ Assay, a bias-controlled multiplex PCR. Under the source paper's analysis protocol: Within the assay, amplification of reference gene primers was used to estimate how many nucleated cells each sample contained. To quantify the absolute abundance of each unique TCRbeta CDR3 rearrangement, sequence reads were collapsed and filtered. For each sample, productive Simpson clonality was calculated as the square root of Simpson's diversity index over productive rearrangements. TCRdb carries this immuneACCESS record with in-frame sequences only. Its versions omit some clonotypes, under half of them owing to an unresolved V gene in the studies checked, with the rest unexplained. That table gives V, J and clone size, and the DNA gave D and trimming. In this sample the table shows roughly 130,000 clones, more than 80% of which occur a single time. The leading ten clones occupy about 4.1% of the sample.

Each collaborating institution followed its own protocols to collect whole blood in K2EDTA tubes. For TCRbeta analysis, collaborators shipped samples as frozen whole blood, isolated PBMCs, or DNA extracted from either of those sample types. This TCR came from a man aged 35-49 years with acute or convalescent COVID-19. Sequencing was performed on peripheral blood.

In nucleotide form, the sequence is TGTGCCAGCAGCTTCCCCTCACTAGCGGGAGGTTACTTCACCGGGGAGCTGTTTTTT. Its translation reads: CASSFPSLAGGYFTGELFF. Here the chain combines TRBV7-9 and TRBJ2-2, with 12 bases aligning to TRBD2. Trimming removed 3 bases from V and 4 bases from J; the gene matches leave 12 bases unexplained. The germline V gene encodes CDR1 SEHNR and CDR2 FQNEAQ (reference sequence). Its CDR3 holds 19 amino acids, cysteine through phenylalanine. Solely the CDR3 DNA is kept, with 57 bases framed from the first base. Reference TRBV7-9 and TRBJ2-2 genes cover what lies past the CDR3, so the full variable domain is DTGVSQNPRHKITKRGQNVTFRCDPISEHNRLYWYRQTLGQGPEFLTYFQNEAQLEKSRLLSDRFSAERPKGSFSTLEIQRTEQGDSAMYLCASSFPSLAGGYFTGELFFGEGSRLTVL.